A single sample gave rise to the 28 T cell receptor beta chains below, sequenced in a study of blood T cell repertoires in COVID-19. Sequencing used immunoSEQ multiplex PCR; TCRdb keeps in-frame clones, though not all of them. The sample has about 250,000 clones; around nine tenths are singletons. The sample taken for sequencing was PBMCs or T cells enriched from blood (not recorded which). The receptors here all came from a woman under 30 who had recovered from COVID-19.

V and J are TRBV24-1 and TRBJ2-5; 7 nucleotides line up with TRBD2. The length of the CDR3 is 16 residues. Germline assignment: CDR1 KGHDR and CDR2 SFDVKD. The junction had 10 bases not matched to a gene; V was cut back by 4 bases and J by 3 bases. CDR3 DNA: TGTGCCACCAGTGAGTCCGGGACTACATACAAAGAGACCCAGTACTTC. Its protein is CATSESGTTYKETQYF.

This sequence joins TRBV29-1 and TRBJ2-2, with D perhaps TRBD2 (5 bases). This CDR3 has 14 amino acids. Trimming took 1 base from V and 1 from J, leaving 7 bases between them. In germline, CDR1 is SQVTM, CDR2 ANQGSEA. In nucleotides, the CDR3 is TGCAGCGTTGAAGTGGACTGGAACACCGGGGAGCTGTTTTTT. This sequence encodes CSVEVDWNTGELFF.

CDR3 coding DNA: TGTGCCAGCAGCTTGATTGGGAGTGGCACTGAAGCTTTCTTT. Amino acids: CASSLIGSGTEAFF. The rearrangement uses TRBV5-4 and TRBJ1-1; D call uncertain. The length of the CDR3 is 14 residues. CDR1 is SGHNT and CDR2 is YYREEE in the germline V gene (reference sequence). V was trimmed by 1 base and J by 4 bases, leaving 11 bases between them. Looking up the rest from reference TRBV5-4 and TRBJ1-1 gives the full variable domain: ETGVTQSPTHLIKTRGQQVTLRCSSQSGHNTVSWYQQALGQGPQFIFQYYREEENGRGNFPPRFSGLQFPNYSSELNVNALELDDSALYLCASSLIGSGTEAFFGQGTRLTVV.

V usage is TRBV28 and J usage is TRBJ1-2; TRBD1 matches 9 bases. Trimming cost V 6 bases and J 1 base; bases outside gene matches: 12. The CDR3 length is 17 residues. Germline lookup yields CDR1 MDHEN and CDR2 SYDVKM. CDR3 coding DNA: TGTGCCAGCAGCTCTCCTCGGACAGGGGAGGGTAACTATGGCTACACCTTC. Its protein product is CASSSPRTGEGNYGYTF.

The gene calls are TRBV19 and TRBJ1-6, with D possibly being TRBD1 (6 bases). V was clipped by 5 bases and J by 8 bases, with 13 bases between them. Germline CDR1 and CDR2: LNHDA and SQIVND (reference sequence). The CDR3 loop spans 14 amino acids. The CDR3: CASSASHRDSPLHF. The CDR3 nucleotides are TGTGCCAGTAGTGCTTCGCACAGGGATTCACCCCTCCACTTT.

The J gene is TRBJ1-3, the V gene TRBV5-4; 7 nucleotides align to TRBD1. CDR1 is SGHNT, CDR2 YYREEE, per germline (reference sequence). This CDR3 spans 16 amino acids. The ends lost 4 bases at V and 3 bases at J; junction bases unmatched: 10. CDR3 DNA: TGTGCCAGCAGCAAAGATACAGGGGTCGGTGGAAACACCATATATTTT. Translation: CASSKDTGVGGNTIYF.

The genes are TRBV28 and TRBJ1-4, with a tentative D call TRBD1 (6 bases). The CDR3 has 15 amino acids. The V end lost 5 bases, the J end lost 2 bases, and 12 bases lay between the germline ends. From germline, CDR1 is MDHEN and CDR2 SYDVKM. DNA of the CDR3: TGTGCCAGCAGTGGCAGGGGAGCGACTAATGAAAAACTGTTTTTT. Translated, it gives CASSGRGATNEKLFF.

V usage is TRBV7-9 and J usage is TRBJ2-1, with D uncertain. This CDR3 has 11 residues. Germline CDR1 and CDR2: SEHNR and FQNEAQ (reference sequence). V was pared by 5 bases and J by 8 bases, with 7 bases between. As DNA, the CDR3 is TGTGCCAGCAGCGACACTTATGAGCAGTTCTTC. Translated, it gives CASSDTYEQFF.

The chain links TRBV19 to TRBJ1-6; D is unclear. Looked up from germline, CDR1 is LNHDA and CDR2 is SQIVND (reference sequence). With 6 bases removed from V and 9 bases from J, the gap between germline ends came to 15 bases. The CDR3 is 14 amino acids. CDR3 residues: CASSSMASGSPLHF. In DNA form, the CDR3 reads TGTGCCAGTAGCTCGATGGCGAGCGGTTCACCCCTCCACTTT.

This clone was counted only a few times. The CDR3: CASSLGLPRYNSPLHF. CDR3 DNA: TGTGCCAGCAGCTTGGGTCTCCCGAGGTATAATTCACCCCTCCACTTT. This chain links TRBV7-8 with TRBJ1-6; D is undetermined. The CDR3 runs 16 residues. With 3 bases removed from V and 4 bases from J, the gap between germline ends came to 13 bases. Germline V gives CDR1 SGHVS, CDR2 FQNEAQ.

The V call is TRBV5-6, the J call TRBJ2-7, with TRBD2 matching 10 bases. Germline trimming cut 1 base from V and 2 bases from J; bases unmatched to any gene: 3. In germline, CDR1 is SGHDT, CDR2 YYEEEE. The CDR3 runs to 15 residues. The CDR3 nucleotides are TGTGCCAGCAGCTTGCTTACTAGCGGGACCTACGAGCAGTACTTC. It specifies CASSLLTSGTYEQYF.

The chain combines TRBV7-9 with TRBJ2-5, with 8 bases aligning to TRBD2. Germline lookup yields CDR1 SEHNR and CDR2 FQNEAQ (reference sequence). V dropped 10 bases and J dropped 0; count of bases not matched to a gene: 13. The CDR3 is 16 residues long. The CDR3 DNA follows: TGTGCCACCAACCTACGATTAGCGGGACACCAAGAGACCCAGTACTTC. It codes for CATNLRLAGHQETQYF.

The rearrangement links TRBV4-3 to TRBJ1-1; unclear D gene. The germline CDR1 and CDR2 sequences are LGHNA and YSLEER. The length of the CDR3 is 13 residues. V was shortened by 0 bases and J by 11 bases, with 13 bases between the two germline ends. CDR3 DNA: TGCGCCAGCAGCCAAGATGTCGGGAGGAGGGCTTTCTTT. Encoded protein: CASSQDVGRRAFF.

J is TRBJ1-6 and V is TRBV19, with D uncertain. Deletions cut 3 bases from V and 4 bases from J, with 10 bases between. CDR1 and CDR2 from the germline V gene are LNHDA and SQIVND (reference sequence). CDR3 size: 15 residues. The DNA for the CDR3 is TGTGCCAGTAGTATTATGGGCCCTTATAATTCACCCCTCCACTTT. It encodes CASSIMGPYNSPLHF. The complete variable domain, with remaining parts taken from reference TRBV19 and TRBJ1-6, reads DGGITQSPKYLFRKEGQNVTLSCEQNLNHDAMYWYRQDPGQGLRLIYYSQIVNDFQKGDIAEGYSVSREKKESFPLTVTSAQKNPTAFYLCASSIMGPYNSPLHFGNGTRLTVT.

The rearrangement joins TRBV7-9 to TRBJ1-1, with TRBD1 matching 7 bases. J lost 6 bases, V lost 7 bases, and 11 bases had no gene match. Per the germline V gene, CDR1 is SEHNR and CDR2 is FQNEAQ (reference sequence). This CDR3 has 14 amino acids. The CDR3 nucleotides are TGTGCCAGCACCAACAGAGGGGGCGAAGCTGAAGCTTTCTTT. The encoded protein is CASTNRGGEAEAFF.

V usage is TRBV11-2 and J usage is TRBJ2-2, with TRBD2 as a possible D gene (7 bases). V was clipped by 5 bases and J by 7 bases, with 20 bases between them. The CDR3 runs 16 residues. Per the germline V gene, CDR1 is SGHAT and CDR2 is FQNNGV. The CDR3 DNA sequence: TGTGCCAGCAGCATGGGGGAGGGGGGCCGAGGCGGGGAGCTGTTTTTT. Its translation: CASSMGEGGRGGELFF.

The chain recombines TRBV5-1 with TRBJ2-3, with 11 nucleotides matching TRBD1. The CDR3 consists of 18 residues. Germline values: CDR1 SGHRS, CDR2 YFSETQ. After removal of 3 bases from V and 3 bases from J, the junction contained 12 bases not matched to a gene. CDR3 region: CASSYRRTGGVGTDTQYF. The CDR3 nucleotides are TGCGCCAGCAGCTACCGTAGGACAGGGGGCGTAGGGACAGATACGCAGTATTTT.

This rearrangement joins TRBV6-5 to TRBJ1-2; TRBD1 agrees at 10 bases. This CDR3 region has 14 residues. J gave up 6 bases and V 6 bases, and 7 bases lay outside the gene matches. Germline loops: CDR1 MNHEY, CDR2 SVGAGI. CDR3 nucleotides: TGTGCCAGCAGCCCGAGACAGGGGGCCCATGGCTACACCTTC. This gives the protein CASSPRQGAHGYTF.

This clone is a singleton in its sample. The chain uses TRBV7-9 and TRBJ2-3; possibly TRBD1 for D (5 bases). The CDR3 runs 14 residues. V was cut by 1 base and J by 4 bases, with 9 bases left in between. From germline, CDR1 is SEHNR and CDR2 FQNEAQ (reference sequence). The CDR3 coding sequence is TGTGCCAGCAGCTTAGTCGACAGCTCAGATACGCAGTATTTT. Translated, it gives CASSLVDSSDTQYF.

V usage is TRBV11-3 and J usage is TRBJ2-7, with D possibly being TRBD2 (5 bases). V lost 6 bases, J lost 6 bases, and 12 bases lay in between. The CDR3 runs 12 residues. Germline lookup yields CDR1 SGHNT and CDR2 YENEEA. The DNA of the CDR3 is TGTGCCAGCAGAGATACCCGGGGCGAGCAGTACTTC. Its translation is CASRDTRGEQYF. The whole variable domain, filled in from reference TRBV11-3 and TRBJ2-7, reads EAGVVQSPRYKIIEKKQPVAFWCNPISGHNTLYWYLQNLGQGPELLIRYENEEAVDDSQLPKDRFSAERLKGVDSTLKIQPAELGDSAVYLCASRDTRGEQYFGPGTRLTVT.

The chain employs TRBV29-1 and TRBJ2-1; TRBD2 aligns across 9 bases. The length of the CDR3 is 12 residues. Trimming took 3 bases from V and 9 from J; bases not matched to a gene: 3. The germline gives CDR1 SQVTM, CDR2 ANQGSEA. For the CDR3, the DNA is TGCAGCGTTGAGGGACTAGCTATTGAGCAGTTCTTC. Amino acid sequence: CSVEGLAIEQFF.

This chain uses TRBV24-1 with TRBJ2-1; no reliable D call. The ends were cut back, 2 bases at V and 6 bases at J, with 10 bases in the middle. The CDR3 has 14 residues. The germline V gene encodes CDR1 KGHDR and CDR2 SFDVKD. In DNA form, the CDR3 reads TGTGCCACCAGTGATTCCTGGTCGCGCAATGAGCAGTTCTTC. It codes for CATSDSWSRNEQFF.

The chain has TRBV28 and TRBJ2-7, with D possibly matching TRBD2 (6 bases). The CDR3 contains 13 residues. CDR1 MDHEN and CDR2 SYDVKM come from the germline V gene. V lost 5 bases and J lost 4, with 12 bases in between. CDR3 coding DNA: TGTGCCAGCAGTAAACCGGCGGGATACGAGCAGTACTTC. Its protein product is CASSKPAGYEQYF.

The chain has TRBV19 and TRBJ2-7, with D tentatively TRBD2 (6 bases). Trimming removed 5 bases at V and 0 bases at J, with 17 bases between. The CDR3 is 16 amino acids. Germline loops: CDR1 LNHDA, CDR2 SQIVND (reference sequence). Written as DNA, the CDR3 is TGTGCCAGTAGTGCTCCGGGACTGGGGAGCTCCTACGAGCAGTACTTC. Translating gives CASSAPGLGSSYEQYF.

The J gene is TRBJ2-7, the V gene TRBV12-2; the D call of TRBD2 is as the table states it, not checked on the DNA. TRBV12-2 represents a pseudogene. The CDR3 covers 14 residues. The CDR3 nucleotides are TGTGCAAGTCGCTTAAGGGAGGAGGGCTACGAGCAGTACTTC. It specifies CASRLREEGYEQYF.

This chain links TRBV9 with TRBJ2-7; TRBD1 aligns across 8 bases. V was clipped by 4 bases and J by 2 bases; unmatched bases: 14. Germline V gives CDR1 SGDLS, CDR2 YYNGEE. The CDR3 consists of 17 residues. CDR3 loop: CASSPHFRTGFAYEQYF. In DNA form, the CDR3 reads TGTGCCAGCAGCCCCCACTTTAGGACAGGGTTCGCCTACGAGCAGTACTTC.

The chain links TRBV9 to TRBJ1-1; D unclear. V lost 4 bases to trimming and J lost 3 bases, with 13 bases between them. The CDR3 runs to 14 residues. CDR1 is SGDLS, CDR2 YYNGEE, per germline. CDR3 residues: CASSPQALDTEAFF. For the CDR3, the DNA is TGTGCCAGCAGCCCTCAGGCCCTGGACACTGAAGCTTTCTTT.

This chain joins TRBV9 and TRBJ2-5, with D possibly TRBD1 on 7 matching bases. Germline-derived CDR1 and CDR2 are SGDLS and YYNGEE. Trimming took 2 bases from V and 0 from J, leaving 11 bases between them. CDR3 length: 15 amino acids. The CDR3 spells CASSVAGTDQETQYF. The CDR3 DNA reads TGTGCCAGCAGCGTGGCGGGGACAGACCAAGAGACCCAGTACTTC.